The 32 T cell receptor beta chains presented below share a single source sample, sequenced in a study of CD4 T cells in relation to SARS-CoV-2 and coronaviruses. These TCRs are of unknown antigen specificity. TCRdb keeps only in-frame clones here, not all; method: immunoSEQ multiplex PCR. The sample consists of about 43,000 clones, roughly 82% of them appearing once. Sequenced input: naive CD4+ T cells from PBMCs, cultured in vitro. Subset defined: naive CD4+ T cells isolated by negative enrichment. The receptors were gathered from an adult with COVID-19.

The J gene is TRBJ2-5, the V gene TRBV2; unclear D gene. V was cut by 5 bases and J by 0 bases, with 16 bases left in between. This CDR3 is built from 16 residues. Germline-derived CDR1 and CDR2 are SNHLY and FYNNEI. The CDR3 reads CASSKRPSAYQETQYF. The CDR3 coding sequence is TGTGCCAGCAGTAAAAGACCTTCAGCGTACCAAGAGACCCAGTACTTC.

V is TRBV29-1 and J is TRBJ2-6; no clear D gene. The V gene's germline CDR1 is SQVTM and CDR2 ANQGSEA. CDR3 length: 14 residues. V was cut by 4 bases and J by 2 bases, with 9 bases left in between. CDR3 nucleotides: TGCAGCGTTGTAACCTCTCCTGGGGCCAACGTCCTGACTTTC. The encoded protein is CSVVTSPGANVLTF.

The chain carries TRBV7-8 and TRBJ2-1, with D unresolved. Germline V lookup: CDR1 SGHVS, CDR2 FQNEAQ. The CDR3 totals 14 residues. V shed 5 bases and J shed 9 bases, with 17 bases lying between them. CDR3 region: CASSREGSMSEQFF. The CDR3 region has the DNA TGTGCCAGCAGCAGGGAAGGGTCGATGTCTGAGCAGTTCTTC.

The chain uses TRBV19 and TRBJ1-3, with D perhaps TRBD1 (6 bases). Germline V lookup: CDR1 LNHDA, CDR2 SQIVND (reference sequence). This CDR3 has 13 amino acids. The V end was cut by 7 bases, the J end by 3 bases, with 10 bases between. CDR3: CASTTGIGNTIYF. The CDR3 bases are TGTGCCAGTACAACAGGGATTGGAAACACCATATATTTT. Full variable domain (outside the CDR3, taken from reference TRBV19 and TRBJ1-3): DGGITQSPKYLFRKEGQNVTLSCEQNLNHDAMYWYRQDPGQGLRLIYYSQIVNDFQKGDIAEGYSVSREKKESFPLTVTSAQKNPTAFYLCASTTGIGNTIYFGEGSWLTVV.

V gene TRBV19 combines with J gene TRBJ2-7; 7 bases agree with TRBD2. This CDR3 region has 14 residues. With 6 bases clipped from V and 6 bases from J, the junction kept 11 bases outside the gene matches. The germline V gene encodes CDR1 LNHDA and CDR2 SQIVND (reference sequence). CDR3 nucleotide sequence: TGTGCCAGTAGAATGAGCGGGACCCCGCTCGAGCAGTACTTC. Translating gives CASRMSGTPLEQYF.

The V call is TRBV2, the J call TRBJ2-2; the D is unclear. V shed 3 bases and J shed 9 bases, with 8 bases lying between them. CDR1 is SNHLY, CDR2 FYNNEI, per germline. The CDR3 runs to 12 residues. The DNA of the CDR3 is TGTGCCAGCAGTGATTTGGGCCGGGAGCTGTTTTTT. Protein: CASSDLGRELFF.

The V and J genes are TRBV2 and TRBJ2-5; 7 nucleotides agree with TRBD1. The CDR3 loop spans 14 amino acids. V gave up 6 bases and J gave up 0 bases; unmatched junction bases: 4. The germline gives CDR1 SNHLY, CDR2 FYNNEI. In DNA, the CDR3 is TGTGCCAGCAGCGGACAGGCGCACCAAGAGACCCAGTACTTC. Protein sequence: CASSGQAHQETQYF. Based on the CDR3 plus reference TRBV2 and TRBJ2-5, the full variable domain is EPEVTQTPSHQVTQMGQEVILRCVPISNHLYFYWYRQILGQKVEFLVSFYNNEISEKSEIFDDQFSVERPDGSNFTLKIRSTKLEDSAMYFCASSGQAHQETQYFGPGTRLLVL.

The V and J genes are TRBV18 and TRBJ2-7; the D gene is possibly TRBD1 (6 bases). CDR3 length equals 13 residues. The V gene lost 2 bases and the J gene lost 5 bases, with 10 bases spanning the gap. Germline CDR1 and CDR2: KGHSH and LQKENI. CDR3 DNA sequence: TGTGCCAGCTCACCAAAGGGGGAACACGAGCAGTACTTC. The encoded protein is CASSPKGEHEQYF.

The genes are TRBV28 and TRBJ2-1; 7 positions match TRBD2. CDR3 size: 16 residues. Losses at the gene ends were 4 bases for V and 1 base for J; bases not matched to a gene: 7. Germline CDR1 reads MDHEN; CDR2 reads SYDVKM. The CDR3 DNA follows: TGTGCCAGCAGTTCTCGGACTAGTCAATCCTACAATGAGCAGTTCTTC. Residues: CASSSRTSQSYNEQFF.

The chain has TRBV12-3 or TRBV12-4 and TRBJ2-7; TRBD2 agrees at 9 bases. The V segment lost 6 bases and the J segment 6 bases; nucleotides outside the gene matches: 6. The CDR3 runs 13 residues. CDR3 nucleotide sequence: TGTGCCAGCAGCAGAGCGGGAGGCCGCGAGCAGTACTTC. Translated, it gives CASSRAGGREQYF.

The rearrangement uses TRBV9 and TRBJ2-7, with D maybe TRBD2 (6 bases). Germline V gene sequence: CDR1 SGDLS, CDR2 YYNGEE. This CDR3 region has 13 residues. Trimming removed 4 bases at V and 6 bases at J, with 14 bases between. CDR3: CASSLSGGSEQYF. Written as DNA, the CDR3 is TGTGCCAGCAGCCTAAGTGGGGGGTCCGAGCAGTACTTC. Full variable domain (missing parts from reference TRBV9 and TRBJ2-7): DSGVTQTPKHLITATGQRVTLRCSPRSGDLSVYWYQQSLDQGLQFLIQYYNGEERAKGNILERFSAQQFPDLHSELNLSSLELGDSALYFCASSLSGGSEQYFGPGTRLTVT.

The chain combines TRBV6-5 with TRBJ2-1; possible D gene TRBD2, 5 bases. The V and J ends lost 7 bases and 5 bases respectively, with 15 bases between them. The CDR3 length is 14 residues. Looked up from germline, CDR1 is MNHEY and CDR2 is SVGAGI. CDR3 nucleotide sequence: TGTGCCAGCACGGCTAGCCGGGCGAACAATGAGCAGTTCTTC. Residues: CASTASRANNEQFF.

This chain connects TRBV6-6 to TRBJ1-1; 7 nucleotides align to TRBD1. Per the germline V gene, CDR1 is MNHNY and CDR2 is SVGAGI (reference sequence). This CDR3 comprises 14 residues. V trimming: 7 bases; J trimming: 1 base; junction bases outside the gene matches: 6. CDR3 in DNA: TGTGCCAGCATTGACAGGGAGGGGAACACTGAAGCTTTCTTT. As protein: CASIDREGNTEAFF.

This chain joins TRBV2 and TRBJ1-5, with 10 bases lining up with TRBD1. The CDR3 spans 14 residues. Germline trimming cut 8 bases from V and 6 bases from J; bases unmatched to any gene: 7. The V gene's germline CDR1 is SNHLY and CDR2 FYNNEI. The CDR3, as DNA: TGTGCCAGCTCTGGACAGGGGGTTAGTCAGCCCCAGCATTTT. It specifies CASSGQGVSQPQHF. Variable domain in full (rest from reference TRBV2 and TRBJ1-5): EPEVTQTPSHQVTQMGQEVILRCVPISNHLYFYWYRQILGQKVEFLVSFYNNEISEKSEIFDDQFSVERPDGSNFTLKIRSTKLEDSAMYFCASSGQGVSQPQHFGDGTRLSIL.

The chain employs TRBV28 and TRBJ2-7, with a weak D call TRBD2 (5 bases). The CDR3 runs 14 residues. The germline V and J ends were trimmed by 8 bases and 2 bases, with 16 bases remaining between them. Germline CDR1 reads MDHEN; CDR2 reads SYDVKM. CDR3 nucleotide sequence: TGTGCCAGCTCGACCGGGATATCCACCTACGAGCAGTACTTC. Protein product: CASSTGISTYEQYF.

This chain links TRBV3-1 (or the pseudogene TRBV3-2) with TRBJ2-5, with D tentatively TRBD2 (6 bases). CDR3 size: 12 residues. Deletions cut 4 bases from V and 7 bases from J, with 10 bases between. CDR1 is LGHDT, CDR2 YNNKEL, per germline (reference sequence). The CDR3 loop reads CASSRPGGTQYF. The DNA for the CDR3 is TGTGCCAGCAGCCGACCCGGGGGGACCCAGTACTTC.

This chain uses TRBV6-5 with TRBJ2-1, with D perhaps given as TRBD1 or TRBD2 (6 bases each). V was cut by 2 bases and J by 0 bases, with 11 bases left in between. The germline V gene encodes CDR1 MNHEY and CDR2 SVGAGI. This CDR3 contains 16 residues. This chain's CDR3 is CASSYGWGASYNEQFF. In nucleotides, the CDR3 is TGTGCCAGCAGTTACGGGTGGGGGGCCTCCTACAATGAGCAGTTCTTC.

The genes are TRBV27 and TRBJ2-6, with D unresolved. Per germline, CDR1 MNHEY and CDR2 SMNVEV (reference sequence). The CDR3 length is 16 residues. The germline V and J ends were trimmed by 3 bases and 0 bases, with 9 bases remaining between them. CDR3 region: CASSLYGVSGANVLTF. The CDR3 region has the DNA TGTGCCAGCAGTTTGTACGGAGTCTCTGGGGCCAACGTCCTGACTTTC. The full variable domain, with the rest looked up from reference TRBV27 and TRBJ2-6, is EAQVTQNPRYLITVTGKKLTVTCSQNMNHEYMSWYRQDPGLGLRQIYYSMNVEVTDKGDVPEGYKVSRKEKRNFPLILESPSPNQTSLYFCASSLYGVSGANVLTFGAGSRLTVL.

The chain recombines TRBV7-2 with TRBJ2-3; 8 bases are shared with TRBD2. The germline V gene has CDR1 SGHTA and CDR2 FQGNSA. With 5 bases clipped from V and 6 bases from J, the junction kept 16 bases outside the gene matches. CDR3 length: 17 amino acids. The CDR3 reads CASSPPLGTSDHDTQYF. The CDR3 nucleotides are TGTGCCAGCAGCCCACCCCTTGGGACTAGTGACCACGATACGCAGTATTTT.

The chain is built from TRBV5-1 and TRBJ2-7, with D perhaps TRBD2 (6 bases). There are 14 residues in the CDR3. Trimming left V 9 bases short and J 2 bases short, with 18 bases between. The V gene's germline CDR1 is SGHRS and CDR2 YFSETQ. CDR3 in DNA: TGCGCCACCTCGACCACGGGCGGGACCTACGAGCAGTACTTC. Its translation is CATSTTGGTYEQYF.

This CDR3 reads CASSPDRGGYGYTF. In nucleotides, the CDR3 is TGTGCCAGCAGCCCGGACAGAGGGGGCTATGGCTACACCTTC. The rearrangement joins TRBV9 to TRBJ1-2; tentative D call: TRBD1 (6 bases). The CDR3 runs 14 residues. Germline V gene sequence: CDR1 SGDLS, CDR2 YYNGEE. The V end was cut by 4 bases, the J end by 4 bases, with 14 bases between.

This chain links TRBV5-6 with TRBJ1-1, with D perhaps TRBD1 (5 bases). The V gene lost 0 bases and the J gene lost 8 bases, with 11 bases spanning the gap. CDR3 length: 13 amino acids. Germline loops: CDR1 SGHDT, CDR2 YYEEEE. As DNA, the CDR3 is TGTGCCAGCAGCTTGGGGACACCCTCCGAAGCTTTCTTT. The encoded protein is CASSLGTPSEAFF.

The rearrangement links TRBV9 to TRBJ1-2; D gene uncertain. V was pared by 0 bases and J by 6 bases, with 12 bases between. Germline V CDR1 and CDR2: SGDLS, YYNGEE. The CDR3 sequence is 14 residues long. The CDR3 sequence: CASSVGSYPNGYTF. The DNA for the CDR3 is TGTGCCAGCAGCGTAGGCTCCTACCCCAATGGCTACACCTTC.

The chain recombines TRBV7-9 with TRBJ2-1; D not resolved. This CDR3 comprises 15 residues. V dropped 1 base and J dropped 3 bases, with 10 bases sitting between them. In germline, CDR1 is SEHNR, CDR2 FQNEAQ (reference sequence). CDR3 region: CASSLVTRSYNEQFF. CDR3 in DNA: TGTGCCAGCAGCTTAGTAACCCGGAGCTACAATGAGCAGTTCTTC.

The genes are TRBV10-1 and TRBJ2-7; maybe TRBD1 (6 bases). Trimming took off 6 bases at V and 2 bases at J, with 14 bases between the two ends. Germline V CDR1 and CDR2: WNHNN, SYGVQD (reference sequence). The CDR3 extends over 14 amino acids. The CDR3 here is CASRDSSETYEQYF. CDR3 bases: TGCGCCAGCAGGGACAGCTCCGAGACCTACGAGCAGTACTTC.

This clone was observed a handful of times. Here the CDR3 DNA reads TGCGCCAGCAGCCAGGTTCTCAGGGGAGGGGTAAACGAGCAGTACTTC. Protein: CASSQVLRGGVNEQYF. The chain uses TRBV4-1 and TRBJ2-7; D is perhaps TRBD2 (7 bases). The CDR3 is made up of 16 amino acids. V was clipped by 3 bases and J by 5 bases, with 20 bases between them. Germline CDR1 reads MGHRA; CDR2 reads YSYEKL.

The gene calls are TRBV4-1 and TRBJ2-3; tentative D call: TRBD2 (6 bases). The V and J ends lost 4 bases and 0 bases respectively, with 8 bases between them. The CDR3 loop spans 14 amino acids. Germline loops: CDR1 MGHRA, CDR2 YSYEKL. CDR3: CASSLGTSTDTQYF. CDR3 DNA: TGCGCCAGCAGCCTCGGGACTAGCACAGATACGCAGTATTTT.

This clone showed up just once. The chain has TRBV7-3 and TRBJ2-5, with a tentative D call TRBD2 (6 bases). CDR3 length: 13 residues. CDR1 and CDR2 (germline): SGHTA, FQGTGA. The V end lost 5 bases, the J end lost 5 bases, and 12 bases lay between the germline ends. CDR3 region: CASSTERGETQYF. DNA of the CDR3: TGTGCCAGCAGCACGGAACGGGGGGAGACCCAGTACTTC.

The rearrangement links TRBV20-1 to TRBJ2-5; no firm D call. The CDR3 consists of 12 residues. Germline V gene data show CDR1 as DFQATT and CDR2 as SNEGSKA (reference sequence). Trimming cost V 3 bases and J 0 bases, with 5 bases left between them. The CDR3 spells CSASFDQETQYF. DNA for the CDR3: TGCAGTGCTAGTTTTGACCAAGAGACCCAGTACTTC.

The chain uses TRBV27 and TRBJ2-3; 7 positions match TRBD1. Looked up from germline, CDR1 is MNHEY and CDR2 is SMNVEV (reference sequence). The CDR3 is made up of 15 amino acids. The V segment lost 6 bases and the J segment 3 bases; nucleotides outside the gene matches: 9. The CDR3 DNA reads TGTGCCAGCAGCCCCCCAGGGGGAAGAACAGATACGCAGTATTTT. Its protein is CASSPPGGRTDTQYF.

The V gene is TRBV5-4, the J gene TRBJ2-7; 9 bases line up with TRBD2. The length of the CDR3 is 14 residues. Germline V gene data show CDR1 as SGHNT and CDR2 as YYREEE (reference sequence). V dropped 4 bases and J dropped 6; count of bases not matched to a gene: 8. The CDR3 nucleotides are TGTGCCAGCAGCCCTGGGACTAGCTGGGGCGAGCAGTACTTC. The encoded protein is CASSPGTSWGEQYF.

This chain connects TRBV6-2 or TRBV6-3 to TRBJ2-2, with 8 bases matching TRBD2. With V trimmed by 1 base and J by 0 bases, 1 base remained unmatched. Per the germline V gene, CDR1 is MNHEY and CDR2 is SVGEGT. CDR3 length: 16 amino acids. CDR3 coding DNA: TGTGCCAGCAGTTACTTGCGGGAGGCGAACACCGGGGAGCTGTTTTTT. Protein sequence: CASSYLREANTGELFF.